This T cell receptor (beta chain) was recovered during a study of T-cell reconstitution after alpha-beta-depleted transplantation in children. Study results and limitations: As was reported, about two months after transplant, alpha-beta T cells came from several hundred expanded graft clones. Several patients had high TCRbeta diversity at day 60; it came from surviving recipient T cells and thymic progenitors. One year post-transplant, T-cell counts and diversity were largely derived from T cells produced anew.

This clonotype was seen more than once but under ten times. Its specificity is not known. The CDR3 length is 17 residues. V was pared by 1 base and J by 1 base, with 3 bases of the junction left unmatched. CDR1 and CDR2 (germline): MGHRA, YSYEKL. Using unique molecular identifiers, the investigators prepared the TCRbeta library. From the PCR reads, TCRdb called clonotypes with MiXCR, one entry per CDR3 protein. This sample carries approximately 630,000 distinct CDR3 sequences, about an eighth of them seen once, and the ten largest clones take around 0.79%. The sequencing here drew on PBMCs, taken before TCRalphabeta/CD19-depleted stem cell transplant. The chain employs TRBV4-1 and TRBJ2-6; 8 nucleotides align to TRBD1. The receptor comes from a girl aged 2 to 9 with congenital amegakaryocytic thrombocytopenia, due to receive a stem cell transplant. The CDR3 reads CASSQARGRSGANVLTF. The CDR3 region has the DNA TGCGCCAGCAGCCAAGCCAGGGGGCGATCTGGGGCCAACGTCCTGACTTTC.